This T cell receptor (beta chain) is drawn from a study of T cell responses to AZD1222 COVID-19 vaccine. Regarding the study as a whole: All repertoire sampling was performed exclusively after the peak T cell response. With two AZD1222 doses given, Spike-specific TCR breadth and depth both rose. The donors showed a predominance of white British ancestry and of females, with possible underestimation of clonal diversity.

This clone has just a few counts. Antigen specificity is unknown. Profiling relied on immunoSEQ multiplex PCR, and the TCRdb table lists in-frame clones only, not all of them. The sample holds roughly 150,000 clones, about 92% seen once. The length of the CDR3 is 12 residues. Trimming stripped 3 bases from V and 5 bases from J, with 11 bases between. CDR1 DFQATT and CDR2 SNEGSKA come from the germline V gene (reference sequence). The chain has TRBV20-1 and TRBJ2-7; D not certain. The clonotype originates from an adult in good health. The material sequenced was peripheral blood, taken on day 0 of AZD1222 vaccination. The chain's CDR3 is CSASFVGNEQYF. CDR3 DNA: TGCAGTGCTAGTTTCGTCGGCAACGAGCAGTACTTC.